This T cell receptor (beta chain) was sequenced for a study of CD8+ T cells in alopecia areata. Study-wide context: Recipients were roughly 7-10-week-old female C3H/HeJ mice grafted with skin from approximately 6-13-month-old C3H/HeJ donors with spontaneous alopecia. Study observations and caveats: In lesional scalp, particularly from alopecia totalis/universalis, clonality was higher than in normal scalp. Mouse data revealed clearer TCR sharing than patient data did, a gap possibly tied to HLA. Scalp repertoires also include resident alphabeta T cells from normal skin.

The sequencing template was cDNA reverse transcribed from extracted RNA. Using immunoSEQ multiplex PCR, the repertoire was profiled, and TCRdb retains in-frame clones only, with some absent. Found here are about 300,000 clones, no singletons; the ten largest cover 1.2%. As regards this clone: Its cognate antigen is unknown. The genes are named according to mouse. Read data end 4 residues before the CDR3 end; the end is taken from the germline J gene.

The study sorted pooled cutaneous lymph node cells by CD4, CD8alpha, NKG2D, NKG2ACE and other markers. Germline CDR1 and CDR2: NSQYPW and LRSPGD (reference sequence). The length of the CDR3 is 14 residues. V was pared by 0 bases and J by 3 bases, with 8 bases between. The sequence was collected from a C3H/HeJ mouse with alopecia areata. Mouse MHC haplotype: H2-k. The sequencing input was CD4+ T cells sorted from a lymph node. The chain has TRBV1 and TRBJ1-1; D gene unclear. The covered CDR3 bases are TGCACCTGCAGTGCAGATAGGCAGGACACA. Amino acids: CTCSADRQDT. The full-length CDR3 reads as CTCSADRQDTEVFF.